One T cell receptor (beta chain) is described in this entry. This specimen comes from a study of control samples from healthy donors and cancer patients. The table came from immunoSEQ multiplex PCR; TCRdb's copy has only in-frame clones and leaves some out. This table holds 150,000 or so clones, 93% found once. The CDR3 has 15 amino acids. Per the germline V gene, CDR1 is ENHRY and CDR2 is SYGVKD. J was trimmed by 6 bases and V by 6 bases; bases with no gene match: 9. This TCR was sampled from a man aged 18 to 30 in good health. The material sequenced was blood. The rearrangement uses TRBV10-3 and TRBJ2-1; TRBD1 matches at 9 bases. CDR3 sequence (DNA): TGTGCCATCAGCCCCCAGGGACAGGGCCCCAATGAGCAGTTCTTC. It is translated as CAISPQGQGPNEQFF.